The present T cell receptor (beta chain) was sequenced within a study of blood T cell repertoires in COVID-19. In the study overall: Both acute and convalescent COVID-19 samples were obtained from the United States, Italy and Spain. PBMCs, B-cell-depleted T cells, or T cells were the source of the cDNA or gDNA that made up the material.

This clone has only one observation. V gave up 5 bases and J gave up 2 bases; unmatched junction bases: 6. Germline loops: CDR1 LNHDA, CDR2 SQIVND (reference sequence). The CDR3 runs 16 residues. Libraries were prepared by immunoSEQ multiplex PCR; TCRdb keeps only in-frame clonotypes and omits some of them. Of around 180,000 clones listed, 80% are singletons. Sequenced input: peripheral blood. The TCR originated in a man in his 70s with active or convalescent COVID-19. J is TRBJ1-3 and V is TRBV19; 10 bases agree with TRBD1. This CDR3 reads CASSPRGTGAGNTIYF. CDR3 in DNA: TGTGCCAGTAGTCCTCGCGGGACAGGGGCTGGAAACACCATATATTTT.